Ten or more counts support the clone carrying this T cell receptor beta chain. Its antigen is unidentified. These data belong to a study of lung T cells in sarcoidosis with Löfgren's syndrome. Study-level information: Analyses focused on Löfgren's syndrome patients.

Germline V gives CDR1 SQVTM, CDR2 ANQGSEA. Between the trimmed V and J ends, which lost 7 bases and 5 bases, there was a span of 14 bases. The CDR3 spans 12 residues. The study's findings and limits: Shared TRAV12-1 and TRBV2 CDR3 motifs across Löfgren's syndrome patients reportedly suggested public CD4+ TCRs. TRBV2 was the preferred pairing partner of TRAV12-1, with similar CDR3s.

TCRdb reprocessed the reads with MiXCR, giving one entry per CDR3 protein. In the table there are about 2,500 distinct CDR3 sequences, about 26% of which are singletons. Sequencing was carried out using CD4+ T cells from PBMCs. This clonotype was obtained from a human donor with sarcoidosis (Löfgren's syndrome or another form), or a control subject (not recorded which). The chain couples TRBV29-1 to TRBJ2-5, with D hard to call. CDR3 sequence reads: CSADRAAETQYF. DNA for the CDR3: TGCAGCGCCGACCGAGCCGCGGAGACCCAGTACTTC.